This T cell receptor beta chain appears in the sequencing data of a study of chemoradiotherapy in HPV16-positive cancers. This CDR3 spans 16 amino acids. V dropped 4 bases and J dropped 5; count of bases not matched to a gene: 14. The germline CDR1 and CDR2 sequences are SGHDT and YYEEEE. Repertoires were generated with immunoSEQ multiplex PCR, while TCRdb's copy carries only in-frame clones and drops some. The data show around 40,000 clones, around 76% seen once. J is TRBJ2-7 and V is TRBV5-6; 8 bases are a match to TRBD1. Sequencing used blood, obtained from a patient who underwent chemoradiotherapy. The TCR sequence derives from a human donor with HPV-associated anogenital cancer. The DNA for the CDR3 is TGTGCCAGCAGCACGACAGGGGCACTCGACAGGGACGAGCAGTACTTC. It is translated as CASSTTGALDRDEQYF. The entire variable domain, with the rest obtained from reference TRBV5-6 and TRBJ2-7, is as follows: DAGVTQSPTHLIKTRGQQVTLRCSPKSGHDTVSWYQQALGQGPQFIFQYYEEEERQRGNFPDRFSGHQFPNYSSELNVNALLLGDSALYLCASSTTGALDRDEQYFGPGTRLTVT.